The 17 T cell receptor beta chains in this list originate from one sample, sequenced in a study of T cell responses to AZD1222 COVID-19 vaccine. TCRdb's copy holds only in-frame clones and misses some; the assay was immunoSEQ multiplex PCR. The sample yields under 200,000 clones, 88% seen once. Sequencing was performed on peripheral blood, taken on day 0 of AZD1222 vaccination. The source is an adult in good health.

The V call is TRBV2, the J call TRBJ2-2; no clear D. The germline CDR1 and CDR2 sequences are SNHLY and FYNNEI. The CDR3 extends over 15 amino acids. The V and J ends lost 2 bases and 1 base respectively, with 8 bases between them. CDR3 DNA sequence: TGTGCCAGCAGTGAAAACAGCCAGAACACCGGGGAGCTGTTTTTT. This sequence encodes CASSENSQNTGELFF.

The rearrangement links TRBV11-2 to TRBJ1-1; weak D call: TRBD1 (5 bases). Deletions cut 0 bases from V and 3 bases from J, with 5 bases between. The germline CDR1 and CDR2 sequences are SGHAT and FQNNGV. There are 13 residues in the CDR3. The CDR3 spells CASSLEGDTEAFF. In DNA form, the CDR3 reads TGTGCCAGCAGCTTAGAGGGGGACACTGAAGCTTTCTTT.

The rearrangement uses TRBV18 and TRBJ2-4; weak D call: TRBD2 (6 bases). The V end was cut by 6 bases, the J end by 7 bases, with 10 bases between. The CDR3 sequence is 12 residues long. Per germline, CDR1 KGHSH and CDR2 LQKENI. Here the CDR3 reads CASSTGVNIQYF. CDR3 DNA sequence: TGTGCCAGCTCGACGGGGGTGAACATTCAGTACTTC.

This chain links TRBV6-2 or TRBV6-3 with TRBJ1-5; weak D call: TRBD1 (5 bases). Germline assignment: CDR1 MNHEY and CDR2 SVGEGT. The CDR3 runs 16 residues. The ends were cut back, 4 bases at V and 1 base at J, with 14 bases in the middle. The CDR3 region is CASSSHRLTSNQPQHF. The CDR3, as DNA: TGTGCCAGCAGTTCTCACAGGTTAACGAGCAATCAGCCCCAGCATTTT.

The gene calls are TRBV20-1 and TRBJ2-2; TRBD1 agrees at 9 bases. Germline assignment: CDR1 DFQATT and CDR2 SNEGSKA (reference sequence). Losses at the gene ends were 3 bases for V and 2 bases for J; bases not matched to a gene: 13. This CDR3 comprises 18 residues. CDR3 amino acids: CSASLMDGQGRNTGELFF. The CDR3 DNA reads TGCAGTGCTAGTCTTATGGATGGACAGGGGAGAAACACCGGGGAGCTGTTTTTT.

CDR3 loop: CASSLTPGVQTQYF. The CDR3 DNA sequence: TGTGCCAGCAGCTTAACTCCGGGAGTCCAGACCCAGTACTTC. The chain combines TRBV7-2 with TRBJ2-5; D might be TRBD2 (6 bases). Germline V gene lookup returns CDR1 SGHTA and CDR2 FQGNSA. V was trimmed by 2 bases and J by 6 bases, leaving 13 bases between them. This CDR3 spans 14 amino acids.

This clone was seen a handful of times. The chain employs TRBV25-1 and TRBJ2-1; no clear D. Germline V gene lookup returns CDR1 MGHDK and CDR2 SYGVNS. This CDR3 comprises 17 residues. V was shortened by 4 bases and J by 1 base, with 17 bases between the two germline ends. The CDR3: CASSALYKGGSYNEQFF. Written as DNA, the CDR3 is TGTGCCAGCAGTGCCTTATACAAGGGTGGGTCCTACAATGAGCAGTTCTTC.

The rearrangement uses TRBV11-3 and TRBJ2-2; 7 nucleotides match TRBD2. The V gene's germline CDR1 is SGHNT and CDR2 YENEEA. The CDR3 length is 14 residues. V shed 5 bases and J 5 bases; nucleotides not matched to a gene: 5. CDR3 sequence (DNA): TGTGCCAGCAGCGCAACCGGGGGGACCGGGGAGCTGTTTTTT. Translation: CASSATGGTGELFF. The full variable domain, with the rest looked up from reference TRBV11-3 and TRBJ2-2, is EAGVVQSPRYKIIEKKQPVAFWCNPISGHNTLYWYLQNLGQGPELLIRYENEEAVDDSQLPKDRFSAERLKGVDSTLKIQPAELGDSAVYLCASSATGGTGELFFGEGSRLTVL.

The rearrangement uses TRBV2 and TRBJ2-5, with 8 bases lining up with TRBD2. Germline V gene sequence: CDR1 SNHLY, CDR2 FYNNEI. This CDR3 region has 13 residues. V lost 8 bases and J lost 3; bases outside the gene matches: 5. Written as DNA, the CDR3 is TGTGCCAGCGGGGGTAGCGGGAAAGAGACCCAGTACTTC. It yields the protein CASGGSGKETQYF.

This sequence joins TRBV6-5 and TRBJ1-1, with a possible D match to TRBD1 (6 bases). V shed 7 bases and J shed 0 bases, with 9 bases lying between them. Germline CDR1 reads MNHEY; CDR2 reads SVGAGI. There are 13 residues in the CDR3. The CDR3 sequence: CASKQGLNTEAFF. For the CDR3, the DNA is TGTGCCAGCAAGCAGGGGTTGAACACTGAAGCTTTCTTT.

This clone was observed a handful of times. This CDR3 reads CASSYPLGLRNLYEQYF. The CDR3 bases are TGTGCCAGCAGCTACCCCCTGGGCTTGCGGAACCTCTACGAGCAGTACTTC. This rearrangement joins TRBV28 to TRBJ2-7, with D unclear. The CDR3 loop spans 17 amino acids. V shed 6 bases and J shed 3 bases, with 24 bases lying between them. The germline V gene has CDR1 MDHEN and CDR2 SYDVKM. Supplemented by reference TRBV28 and TRBJ2-7, the full variable domain reads DVKVTQSSRYLVKRTGEKVFLECVQDMDHENMFWYRQDPGLGLRLIYFSYDVKMKEKGDIPEGYSVSREKKERFSLILESASTNQTSMYLCASSYPLGLRNLYEQYFGPGTRLTVT.

As to this clone: Other nucleotide sequences in the sample specify the same CDR3. The chain uses TRBV27 and TRBJ1-2; 9 bases map to TRBD1. CDR1 is MNHEY, CDR2 SMNVEV, per germline (reference sequence). This CDR3 region has 15 residues. V trimming: 2 bases; J trimming: 2 bases; junction bases outside the gene matches: 3. The CDR3 loop is CASSLVGQGNYGYTF. The DNA of the CDR3 is TGTGCCAGCAGTTTAGTAGGACAGGGGAACTATGGCTACACCTTC.

The chain uses TRBV24-1 and TRBJ2-5, with D hard to call. V lost 3 bases and J lost 2, with 12 bases in between. The CDR3 contains 15 residues. In germline, CDR1 is KGHDR, CDR2 SFDVKD. CDR3 sequence: CATSDPAMSQETQYF. Written as DNA, the CDR3 is TGTGCCACCAGTGATCCAGCAATGAGTCAAGAGACCCAGTACTTC.

CDR3 coding DNA: TGTGCCAGCAGTCGGGGGCCGGCGGCTAGCGGGGGGCTGTCCTACGAGCAGTACTTC. This sequence encodes CASSRGPAASGGLSYEQYF. This rearrangement joins TRBV7-2 to TRBJ2-7, with 11 nucleotides matching TRBD2. The CDR3 totals 19 residues. The germline V gene has CDR1 SGHTA and CDR2 FQGNSA. Unmatched junction bases numbered 17, after V lost 6 bases and J lost 1 base.

The rearrangement links TRBV27 to TRBJ1-4; 9 bases map to TRBD1. CDR1 is MNHEY and CDR2 is SMNVEV in the germline V gene (reference sequence). The CDR3 consists of 16 residues. The trim removed 3 bases at V and 8 bases at J, leaving 10 bases unmatched. The CDR3, as DNA: TGTGCCAGCAGTTTTTTACAGGGGGCGATGCGGGAAAAACTGTTTTTT. Protein sequence: CASSFLQGAMREKLFF.

This rearrangement joins TRBV11-2 to TRBJ1-4; D gene ambiguous. Trimming removed 5 bases at V and 5 bases at J, with 15 bases between. CDR1 is SGHAT, CDR2 FQNNGV, per germline. The CDR3 runs to 15 residues. CDR3 nucleotide sequence: TGTGCCAGCAGCCTCTCCCCGGGCGCCAATGAAAAACTGTTTTTT. Its translation is CASSLSPGANEKLFF.

This chain joins TRBV10-3 and TRBJ2-7; 8 bases are a match to TRBD1. The trim removed 6 bases at V and 2 bases at J, leaving 3 bases unmatched. The CDR3 contains 13 residues. Looked up from germline, CDR1 is ENHRY and CDR2 is SYGVKD. The CDR3 DNA follows: TGTGCCATCAGGGGACAGGTAGCCTACGAGCAGTACTTC. Its translation: CAIRGQVAYEQYF.